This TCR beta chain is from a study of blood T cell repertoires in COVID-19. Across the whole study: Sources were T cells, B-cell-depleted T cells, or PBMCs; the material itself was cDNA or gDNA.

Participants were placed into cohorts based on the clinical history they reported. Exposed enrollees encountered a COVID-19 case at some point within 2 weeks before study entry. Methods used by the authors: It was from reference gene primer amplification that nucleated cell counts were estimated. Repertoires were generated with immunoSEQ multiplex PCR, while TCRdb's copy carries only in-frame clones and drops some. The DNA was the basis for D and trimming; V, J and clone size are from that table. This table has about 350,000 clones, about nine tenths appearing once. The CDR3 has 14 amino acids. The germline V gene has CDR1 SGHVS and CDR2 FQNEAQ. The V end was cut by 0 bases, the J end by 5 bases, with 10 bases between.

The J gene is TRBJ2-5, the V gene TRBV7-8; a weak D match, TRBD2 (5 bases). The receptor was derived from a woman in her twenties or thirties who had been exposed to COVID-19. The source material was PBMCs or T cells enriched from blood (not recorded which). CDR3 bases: TGTGCCAGCAGCTTAGCGGGAGAGATCGAGACCCAGTACTTC. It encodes CASSLAGEIETQYF.